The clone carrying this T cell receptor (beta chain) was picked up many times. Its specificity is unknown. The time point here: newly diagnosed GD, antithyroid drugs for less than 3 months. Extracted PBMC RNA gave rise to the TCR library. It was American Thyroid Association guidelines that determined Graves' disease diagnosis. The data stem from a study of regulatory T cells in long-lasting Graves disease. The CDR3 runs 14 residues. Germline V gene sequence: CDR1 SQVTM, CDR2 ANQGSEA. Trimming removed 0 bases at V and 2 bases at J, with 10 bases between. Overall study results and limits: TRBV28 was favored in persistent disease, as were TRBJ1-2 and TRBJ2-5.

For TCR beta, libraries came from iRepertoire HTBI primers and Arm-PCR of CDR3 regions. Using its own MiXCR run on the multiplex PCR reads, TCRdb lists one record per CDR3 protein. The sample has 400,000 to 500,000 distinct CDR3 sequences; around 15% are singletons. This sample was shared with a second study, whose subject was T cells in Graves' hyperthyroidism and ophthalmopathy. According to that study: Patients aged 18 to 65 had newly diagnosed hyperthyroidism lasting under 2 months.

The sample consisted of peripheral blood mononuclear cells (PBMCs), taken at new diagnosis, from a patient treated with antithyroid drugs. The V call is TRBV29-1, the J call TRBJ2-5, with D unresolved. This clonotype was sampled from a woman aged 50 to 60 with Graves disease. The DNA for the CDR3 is TGCAGCGTTGAAGATCGGAAAGTGCAAGAGACCCAGTACTTC. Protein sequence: CSVEDRKVQETQYF.